This T cell receptor (beta chain) is drawn from a study of shared clonotypes between healthy human individuals. General study results and limits: The sampled material consisted only of blood, and tissue repertoires are likely to differ.

This clone was seen just once. Its antigen is as yet unknown. V lost 0 bases, J lost 5 bases, and 1 base stayed unmatched. CDR1 and CDR2 from the germline V gene are MNHNS and SASEGT. CDR3 length: 14 amino acids. At a deep level, the assay was run. Each subset's genomic DNA was shared equally among a number of immunoSEQ plates. Libraries were prepared by immunoSEQ multiplex PCR; TCRdb keeps only in-frame clonotypes and omits some of them. The data show millions of clones, around 94% seen once. This TCR was sampled from a man younger than 35 in good health. Input material: naive CD4+ T cells sorted from blood. Subset given: CD45RA+ positively selected. The chain employs TRBV6-1 and TRBJ1-2, with TRBD1 matching 9 bases. CDR3 region: CASSEAGTGYGYTF. CDR3 coding DNA: TGTGCCAGCAGTGAAGCGGGGACAGGGTATGGCTACACCTTC.